What follows describes a single T cell receptor (beta chain). V was clipped by 3 bases and J by 7 bases, with 8 bases between them. The CDR3 contains 11 residues. CDR1 SGHNT and CDR2 YYREEE come from the germline V gene (reference sequence). The data originate from a study of blood T cell repertoires in COVID-19. Study-level background: T cells, B-cell-depleted T cells, or PBMCs provided the cDNA or gDNA that served as material.

The repertoire was sequenced with immunoSEQ multiplex PCR; TCRdb's copy has only in-frame clones and lacks some. The table has over 150,000 clones, roughly 88% seen once; the top ten hold about 9.4%. The sequencing input was PBMCs or T cells enriched from blood (not recorded which). The TCR sequence derives from a woman younger than 30 who had recovered from COVID-19. The rearrangement links TRBV5-4 to TRBJ2-7; D remains unclear. The CDR3 loop is CASSSLSEQYF. The CDR3, as DNA: TGTGCCAGCAGCTCGTTGAGTGAGCAGTACTTC.